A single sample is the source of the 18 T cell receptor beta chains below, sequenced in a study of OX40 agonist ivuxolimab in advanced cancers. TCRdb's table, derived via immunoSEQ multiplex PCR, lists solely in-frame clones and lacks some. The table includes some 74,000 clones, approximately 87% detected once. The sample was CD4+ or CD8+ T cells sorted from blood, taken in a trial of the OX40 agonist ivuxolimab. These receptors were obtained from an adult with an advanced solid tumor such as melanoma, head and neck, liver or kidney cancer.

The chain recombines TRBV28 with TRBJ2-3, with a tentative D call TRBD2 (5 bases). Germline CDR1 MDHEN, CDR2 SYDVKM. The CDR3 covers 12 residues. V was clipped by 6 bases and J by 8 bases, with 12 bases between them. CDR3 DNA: TGTGCCAGCAGCCGCCGGGGTGGTACGCAGTATTTT. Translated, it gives CASSRRGGTQYF.

The CDR3 protein is CASSATGGGRETQYF. The CDR3 coding sequence is TGTGCCAGCAGCGCCACAGGGGGTGGAAGGGAGACCCAGTACTTC. The chain uses TRBV6-4 and TRBJ2-5; 8 positions match TRBD1. The CDR3 is made up of 15 amino acids. Germline values: CDR1 MRHNA, CDR2 SNTAGT. V shed 6 bases, J shed 5 bases, and the junction held 11 bases outside the gene matches.

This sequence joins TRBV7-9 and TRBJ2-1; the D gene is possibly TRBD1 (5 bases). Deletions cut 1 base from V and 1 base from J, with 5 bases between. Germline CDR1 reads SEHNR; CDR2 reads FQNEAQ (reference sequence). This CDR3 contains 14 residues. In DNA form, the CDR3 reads TGTGCCAGCAGCTTAGGACAGTCCTACAATGAGCAGTTCTTC. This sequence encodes CASSLGQSYNEQFF.

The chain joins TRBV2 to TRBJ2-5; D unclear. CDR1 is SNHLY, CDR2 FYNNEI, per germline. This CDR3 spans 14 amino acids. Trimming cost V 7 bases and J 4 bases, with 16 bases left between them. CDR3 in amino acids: CASKDPNYSETQYF. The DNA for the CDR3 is TGTGCCAGCAAGGACCCCAACTACTCAGAGACCCAGTACTTC.

The CDR3 DNA follows: TGCGCCAGCAGCGTTACCGGGACAGGGAATCAGCCCCAGCATTTT. Amino acid sequence: CASSVTGTGNQPQHF. The chain employs TRBV5-1 and TRBJ1-5; TRBD1 agrees at 9 bases. There are 15 residues in the CDR3. V lost 4 bases and J lost 4; bases outside the gene matches: 6. Germline V gene lookup returns CDR1 SGHRS and CDR2 YFSETQ.

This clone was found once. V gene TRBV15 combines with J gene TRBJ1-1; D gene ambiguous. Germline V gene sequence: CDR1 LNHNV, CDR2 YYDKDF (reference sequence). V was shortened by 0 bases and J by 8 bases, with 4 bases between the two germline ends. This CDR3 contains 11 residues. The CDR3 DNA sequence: TGTGCCACCAGCAGAGAACGAGAAGCTTTCTTT. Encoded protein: CATSREREAFF.

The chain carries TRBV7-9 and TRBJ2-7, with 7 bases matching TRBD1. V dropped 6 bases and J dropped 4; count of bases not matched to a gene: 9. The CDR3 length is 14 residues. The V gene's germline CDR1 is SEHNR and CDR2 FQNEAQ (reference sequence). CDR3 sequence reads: CASSSGQNKYEQYF. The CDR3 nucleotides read TGTGCCAGCAGTTCGGGACAGAATAAATACGAGCAGTACTTC.

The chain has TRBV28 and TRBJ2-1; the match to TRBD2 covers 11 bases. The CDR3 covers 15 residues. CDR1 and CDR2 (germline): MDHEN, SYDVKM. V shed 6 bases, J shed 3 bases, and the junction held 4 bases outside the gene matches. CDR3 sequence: CASSLGLADYNEQFF. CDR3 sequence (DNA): TGTGCCAGCAGCTTGGGACTAGCGGACTACAATGAGCAGTTCTTC.

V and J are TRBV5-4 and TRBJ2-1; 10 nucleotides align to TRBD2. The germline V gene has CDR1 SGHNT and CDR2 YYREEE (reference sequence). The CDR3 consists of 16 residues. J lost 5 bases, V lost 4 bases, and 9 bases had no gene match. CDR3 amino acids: CASSLRGLAEDNEQFF. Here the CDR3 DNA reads TGTGCCAGCAGCCTGAGAGGACTAGCGGAGGACAATGAGCAGTTCTTC.

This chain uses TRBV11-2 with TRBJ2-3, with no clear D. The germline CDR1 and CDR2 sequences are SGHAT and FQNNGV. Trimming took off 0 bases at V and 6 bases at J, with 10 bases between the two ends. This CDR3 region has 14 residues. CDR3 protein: CASSLDWSADTQYF. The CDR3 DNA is TGTGCCAGCAGCTTAGACTGGAGTGCGGATACGCAGTATTTT.

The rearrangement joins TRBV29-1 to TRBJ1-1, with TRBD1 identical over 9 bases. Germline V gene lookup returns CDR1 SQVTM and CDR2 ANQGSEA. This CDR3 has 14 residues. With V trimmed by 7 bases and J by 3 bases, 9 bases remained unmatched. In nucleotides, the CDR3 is TGCAGCGCTCGAACAGGGGGCGCGGACACTGAAGCTTTCTTT. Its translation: CSARTGGADTEAFF. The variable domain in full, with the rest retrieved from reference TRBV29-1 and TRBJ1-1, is SAVISQKPSRDICQRGTSLTIQCQVDSQVTMMFWYRQQPGQSLTLIATANQGSEATYESGFVIDKFPISRPNLTFSTLTVSNMSPEDSSIYLCSARTGGADTEAFFGQGTRLTVV.

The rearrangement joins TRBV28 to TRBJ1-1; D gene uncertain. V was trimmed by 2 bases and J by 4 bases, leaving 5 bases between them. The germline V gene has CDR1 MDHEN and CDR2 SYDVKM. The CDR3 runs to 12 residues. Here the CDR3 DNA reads TGTGCCAGCAGTTTAGCCGGCACTGAAGCTTTCTTT. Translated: CASSLAGTEAFF.

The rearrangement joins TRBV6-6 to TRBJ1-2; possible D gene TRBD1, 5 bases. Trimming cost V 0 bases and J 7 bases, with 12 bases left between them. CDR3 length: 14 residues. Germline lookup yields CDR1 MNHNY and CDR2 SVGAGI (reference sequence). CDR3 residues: CASSYSAGLRGYTF. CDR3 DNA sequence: TGTGCCAGCAGTTACTCCGCAGGGCTTCGTGGCTACACCTTC.

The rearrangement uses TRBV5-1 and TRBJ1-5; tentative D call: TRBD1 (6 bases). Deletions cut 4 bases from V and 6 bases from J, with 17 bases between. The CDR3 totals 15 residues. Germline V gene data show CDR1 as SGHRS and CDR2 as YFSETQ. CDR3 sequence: CASSPEGGRSQPQHF. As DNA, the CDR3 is TGCGCCAGCAGCCCCGAGGGGGGGCGGAGTCAGCCCCAGCATTTT.

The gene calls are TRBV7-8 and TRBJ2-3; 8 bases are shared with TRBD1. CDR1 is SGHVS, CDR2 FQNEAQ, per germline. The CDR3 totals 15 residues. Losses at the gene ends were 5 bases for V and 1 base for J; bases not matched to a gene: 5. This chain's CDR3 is CASSRRTGRTDTQYF. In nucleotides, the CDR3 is TGTGCCAGCAGCCGACGGACAGGGCGCACAGATACGCAGTATTTT.

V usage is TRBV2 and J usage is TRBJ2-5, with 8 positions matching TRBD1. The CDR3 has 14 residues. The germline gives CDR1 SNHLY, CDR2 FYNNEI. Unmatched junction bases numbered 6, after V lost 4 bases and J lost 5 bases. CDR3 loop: CASSGQGPTETQYF. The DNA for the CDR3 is TGTGCCAGCAGTGGACAGGGGCCGACGGAGACCCAGTACTTC.

DNA for the CDR3: TGTGCCAGTAGTCCCTTTGGTCCTCTCAATCAGCCCCAGCATTTT. Translated, it gives CASSPFGPLNQPQHF. V and J are TRBV19 and TRBJ1-5; D unresolved. The V end was cut by 5 bases, the J end by 3 bases, with 14 bases between. The germline V gene has CDR1 LNHDA and CDR2 SQIVND (reference sequence). This CDR3 is built from 15 residues.

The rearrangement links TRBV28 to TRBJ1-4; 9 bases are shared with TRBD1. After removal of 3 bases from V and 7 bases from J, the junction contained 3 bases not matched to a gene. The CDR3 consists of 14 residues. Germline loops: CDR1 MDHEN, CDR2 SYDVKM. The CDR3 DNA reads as TGTGCCAGCAGTTTCGGACAGGGGAGTGAAAAACTGTTTTTT. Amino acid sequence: CASSFGQGSEKLFF.